The 10 T cell receptor beta chains listed next were all sequenced from one sample in a study of type 1 regulatory T cells. TCRdb re-called the reads with MiXCR, one entry per CDR3 protein. The data hold 15,000 to 20,000 distinct CDR3 sequences, with 9.5% to 13% observed a single time. Sample: CD4+ T cells, either the whole sample or a sorted fraction (not recorded which). The receptors originated from a human donor in good health.

Many counts were recorded for this clonotype. The gene calls are TRBV7-2 and TRBJ2-1, with 7 bases fitting TRBD2. Trimming cost V 4 bases and J 0 bases; bases outside gene matches: 15. The length of the CDR3 is 19 residues. Germline V lookup: CDR1 SGHTA, CDR2 FQGNSA. The CDR3 DNA follows: TGTGCCAGCAGCTCCCCGGGACTAACCCTTTATTACTCCTACAATGAGCAGTTCTTC. Its protein product is CASSSPGLTLYYSYNEQFF.

The chain combines TRBV27 with TRBJ2-6, with D perhaps being TRBD1 or TRBD2 (5 bases each). This CDR3 has 14 amino acids. Germline V lookup: CDR1 MNHEY, CDR2 SMNVEV (reference sequence). V lost 8 bases to trimming and J lost 0 bases, with 8 bases between them. DNA for the CDR3: TGTGCCAGCTGGGGGAGCTCTGGGGCCAACGTCCTGACTTTC. Encoded protein: CASWGSSGANVLTF.

The table lists this clonotype with many counts. V gene TRBV20-1 combines with J gene TRBJ2-1; 9 bases line up with TRBD2. The CDR3 spans 15 residues. V gave up 0 bases and J gave up 5 bases; unmatched junction bases: 5. Germline-derived CDR1 and CDR2 are DFQATT and SNEGSKA (reference sequence). The DNA for the CDR3 is TGCAGTGCTAGAGACCTAGCGGGAAATCACAATGAGCAGTTCTTC. Protein product: CSARDLAGNHNEQFF.

In its sample, this clonotype was seen many times. This rearrangement joins TRBV3-1 to TRBJ1-2; D gene ambiguous. The CDR3 sequence is 15 residues long. V lost 1 base and J 4 bases, leaving 13 bases between the germline ends. CDR1 and CDR2 (germline): LGHDT, YNNKEL (reference sequence). The CDR3 DNA sequence: TGTGCCAGCAGCCAAGGGGCGGCAGCGAGCTATGGCTACACCTTC. Translated, it gives CASSQGAAASYGYTF.

This clonotype was observed a few times. The gene calls are TRBV7-2 and TRBJ2-2; 8 nucleotides align to TRBD1. The CDR3 contains 16 residues. Germline CDR1 SGHTA, CDR2 FQGNSA. J lost 1 base, V lost 4 bases, and 5 bases had no gene match. CDR3 residues: CASSYTGTGNTGELFF. CDR3 DNA sequence: TGTGCCAGCAGCTATACCGGGACAGGGAACACCGGGGAGCTGTTTTTT.

This clonotype has a count of ten or more. The rearrangement links TRBV10-3 to TRBJ1-5; D not certain. CDR1 is ENHRY and CDR2 is SYGVKD in the germline V gene. The CDR3 consists of 13 residues. Trimming left V 0 bases short and J 7 bases short, with 7 bases between. DNA of the CDR3: TGTGCCATCAGTGAGTCAGGGCCCCAGCCCCAGCATTTT. It encodes CAISESGPQPQHF.

The rearrangement uses TRBV5-1 and TRBJ2-1, with 14 bases lining up with TRBD2. The CDR3 length is 16 residues. CDR1 and CDR2 (germline): SGHRS, YFSETQ. The V gene end was trimmed by 0 bases and the J gene end by 7 bases; junction bases not matched to a gene: 3. The CDR3 region has the DNA TGCGCCAGCAGCTTGGAGGGGACTAGCGGGAGAAATGAGCAGTTCTTC. This encodes CASSLEGTSGRNEQFF.

The chain has TRBV12-3 or TRBV12-4 and TRBJ2-3; no clear D. The CDR3 sequence is 12 residues long. Trimming left V 5 bases short and J 2 bases short, with 5 bases between. CDR3 loop: CASSLPTDTQYF. The CDR3 DNA follows: TGTGCCAGCAGTCTTCCCACAGATACGCAGTATTTT.

This clonotype was counted ten times or more. This chain connects TRBV12-3 or TRBV12-4 to TRBJ2-1; 8 nucleotides align to TRBD2. CDR3 length: 15 amino acids. V was clipped by 3 bases and J by 4 bases; unmatched bases: 5. CDR3 in amino acids: CASSLGSGKYNEQFF. The CDR3, as DNA: TGTGCCAGCAGTTTGGGTAGCGGGAAGTACAATGAGCAGTTCTTC.

There are many counts of this clonotype. The chain combines TRBV24-1 with TRBJ2-1, with D maybe TRBD2 (5 bases). Trimming removed 4 bases at V and 6 bases at J, with 15 bases between. The CDR3 extends over 15 amino acids. Germline V gives CDR1 KGHDR, CDR2 SFDVKD. The CDR3 DNA is TGTGCCACCAGTGAGACGGAGGTCCTCCTCAATGAGCAGTTCTTC. Encoded protein: CATSETEVLLNEQFF.